The rows below give T cell receptor beta chains drawn from one sample of a study of blood T cell repertoires in COVID-19. Using immunoSEQ multiplex PCR, the repertoire was profiled, and TCRdb retains in-frame clones only, with some absent. This table holds 90,000 to 150,000 clones, 85% found once. Specimen: peripheral blood. The receptors shown here come from a man older than 75 with acute or convalescent COVID-19. The CDR3 runs from the conserved cysteine through the conserved F or W. D genes are given only for firm matches. Only some rows state a clone size, as once, few, many or a class for expanded clones.

J: TRBJ2-7; size: .; V: TRBV19; D: TRBD1; DNA: TGTGCCAGTAGGAGAACAGGGGTAGACGAGCAGTACTTC; CDR3: CASRRTGVDEQYF
J: TRBJ1-4; size: .; V: TRBV5-4; D: .; DNA: TGTGCCAGCAGCATCGGACTGGACCCAGGTTCGGTCGAAAAACTGTTTTTT; CDR3: CASSIGLDPGSVEKLFF
J: TRBJ2-3; size: .; V: TRBV2; D: TRBD2; DNA: TGTGCCAGCACGAGCGGGAGCCCCCGATACGCAGATACGCAGTATTTT; CDR3: CASTSGSPRYADTQYF
J: TRBJ2-7; size: many; V: TRBV5-4; D: .; DNA: TGTGCCAGCAGCCCAGGGGCCTACGAGCAGTACTTC; CDR3: CASSPGAYEQYF
J: TRBJ2-5; size: .; V: TRBV5-1; D: TRBD2; DNA: TGCGCCAGCAGACCGACTAGCGGGGGGGCGTTCGAGACCCAGTACTTC; CDR3: CASRPTSGGAFETQYF
J: TRBJ2-3; size: .; V: TRBV10-3; D: .; DNA: TGTGCCATCAGTACCACAGGCACCACAGATACGCAGTATTTT; CDR3: CAISTTGTTDTQYF
J: TRBJ1-2; size: .; V: TRBV19; D: .; DNA: TGTGCCAGTAGTATTGGGCTGAAATATGGCTACACCTTC; CDR3: CASSIGLKYGYTF
J: TRBJ1-5; size: .; V: TRBV19; D: .; DNA: TGTGCCAGTTTCCCGGACAGTACCGGCGATCAGCCCCAGCATTTT; CDR3: CASFPDSTGDQPQHF
J: TRBJ1-5; size: .; V: TRBV7-2; D: .; DNA: TGTGCCAGCAGCCCAGGGGAAAGCAATCAGCCCCAGCATTTT; CDR3: CASSPGESNQPQHF
J: TRBJ1-3; size: .; V: TRBV9; D: .; DNA: TGTGCCAGCAGCGCGGGTCGGAGCTCTGGAAACACCATATATTTT; CDR3: CASSAGRSSGNTIYF
J: TRBJ1-1; size: .; V: TRBV2; D: .; DNA: TGTGCCAGCAGGAGACAGCAGAACACTGAAGCTTTCTTT; CDR3: CASRRQQNTEAFF
J: TRBJ1-3; size: .; V: TRBV18; D: .; DNA: TGTGCCAGCTCACCATCCCAGGGAAACACCATATATTTT; CDR3: CASSPSQGNTIYF
J: TRBJ1-5; size: .; V: TRBV2; D: .; DNA: TGTGCCAGCAGTGAATGGACAATTAATCAGCCCCAGCATTTT; CDR3: CASSEWTINQPQHF
J: TRBJ2-2; size: .; V: TRBV7-3; D: .; DNA: TGTGCCAGCAGCTTTAGAGGGGGTTCGAACACCGGGGAGCTGTTTTTT; CDR3: CASSFRGGSNTGELFF
J: TRBJ2-1; size: .; V: TRBV27; D: .; DNA: TGTGCCAGCAGTTACGGGACTTACTTATCTGGTGAGCAGTTCTTC; CDR3: CASSYGTYLSGEQFF
J: TRBJ2-2; size: few; V: TRBV7-2; D: TRBD2; DNA: TGTGCCAGCAGCTTAAGGGAGGGTGTCGGGGAGCTGTTTTTT; CDR3: CASSLREGVGELFF
J: TRBJ2-1; size: .; V: TRBV24-1; D: TRBD2; DNA: TGTGCCACCAGTGATGCCGGACTAGCGAACCATGAGCAGTTCTTC; CDR3: CATSDAGLANHEQFF
J: TRBJ2-3; size: .; V: TRBV20-1; D: TRBD2; DNA: TGCAGTGCTAGTCGCACTAGCGGGGACCTGATTGGGGATACGCAGTATTTT; CDR3: CSASRTSGDLIGDTQYF
J: TRBJ2-7; size: few; V: TRBV2; D: .; DNA: TGTGCCAGCAGAACAGGATCCCTCTCCTACGAGCAGTACTTC; CDR3: CASRTGSLSYEQYF
J: TRBJ1-5; size: few; V: TRBV2; D: .; DNA: TGTGCCAGCCGTGGGGGGGGTAGCAATCAGCCCCAGCATTTT; CDR3: CASRGGGSNQPQHF
J: TRBJ2-1; size: .; V: TRBV7-2; D: TRBD2; DNA: TGTGCCAGCAGTCCCTCCGGCGGGAGAGTCAATGAGCAGTTCTTC; CDR3: CASSPSGGRVNEQFF
J: TRBJ2-5; size: few; V: TRBV5-1; D: .; DNA: TGCGCCAGCAGCCAAGGGGGGGCGGCGGCAGAGACCCAGTACTTC; CDR3: CASSQGGAAAETQYF
J: TRBJ2-7; size: .; V: TRBV15; D: TRBD2; DNA: TGTGTCGGGAAAGCGGGTAGCGGGAGCTCCTACGAGCAGTACTTC; CDR3: CVGKAGSGSSYEQYF
J: TRBJ1-1; size: .; V: TRBV14; D: .; DNA: TGTGCCAGCAGCTCCAGGGGAGTAAGGACTGAAGCTTTCTTT; CDR3: CASSSRGVRTEAFF
J: TRBJ2-5; size: .; V: TRBV24-1; D: .; DNA: TGTGCCACCAGTGATCAGGGGACAAATCAAGAGACCCAGTACTTC; CDR3: CATSDQGTNQETQYF
J: TRBJ1-5; size: .; V: TRBV6-5; D: TRBD1; DNA: TGTGCCAGCAGTTTAAGTCCCGGGACAGGCAATCAGCCCCAGCATTTT; CDR3: CASSLSPGTGNQPQHF
J: TRBJ2-3; size: .; V: TRBV19; D: TRBD2; DNA: TGTGCCAGCGAGAGGGGCGGGGGGCCAGATACGCAGTATTTT; CDR3: CASERGGGPDTQYF
J: TRBJ1-1; size: .; V: TRBV11-2; D: .; DNA: TGTGCCAGCAGCAGCATGAGGGCGCTAACTGAAGCTTTCTTT; CDR3: CASSSMRALTEAFF
J: TRBJ2-5; size: .; V: TRBV5-1; D: TRBD1; DNA: TGCGCCAGCAGCCCGGACAGGGCGGGAGAGACCCAGTACTTC; CDR3: CASSPDRAGETQYF